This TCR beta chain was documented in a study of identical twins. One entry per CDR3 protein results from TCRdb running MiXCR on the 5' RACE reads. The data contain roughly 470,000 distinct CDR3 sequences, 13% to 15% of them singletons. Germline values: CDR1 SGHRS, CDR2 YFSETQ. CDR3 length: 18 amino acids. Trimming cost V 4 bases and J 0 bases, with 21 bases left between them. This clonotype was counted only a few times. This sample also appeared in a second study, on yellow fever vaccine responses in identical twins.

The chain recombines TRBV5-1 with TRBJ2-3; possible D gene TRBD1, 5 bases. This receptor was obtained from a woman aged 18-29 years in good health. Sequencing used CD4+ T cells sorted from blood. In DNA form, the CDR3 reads TGCGCCAGCAGCCGAAACACCTGGACACAAACTAGCACAGATACGCAGTATTTT. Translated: CASSRNTWTQTSTDTQYF.